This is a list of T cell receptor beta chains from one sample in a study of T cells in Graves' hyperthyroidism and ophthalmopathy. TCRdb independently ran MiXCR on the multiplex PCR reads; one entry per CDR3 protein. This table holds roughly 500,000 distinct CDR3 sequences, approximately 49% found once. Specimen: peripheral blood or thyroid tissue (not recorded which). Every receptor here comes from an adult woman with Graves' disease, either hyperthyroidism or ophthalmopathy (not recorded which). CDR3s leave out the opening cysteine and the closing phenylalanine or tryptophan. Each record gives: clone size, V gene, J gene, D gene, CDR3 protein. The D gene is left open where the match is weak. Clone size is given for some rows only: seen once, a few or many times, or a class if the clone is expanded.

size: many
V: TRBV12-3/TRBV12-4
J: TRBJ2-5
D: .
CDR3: ASTPGGPQETQY

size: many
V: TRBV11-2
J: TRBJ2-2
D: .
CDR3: ASSFRPDATGELF

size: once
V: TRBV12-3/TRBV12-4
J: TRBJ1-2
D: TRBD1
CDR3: ASSHLTTGNGYT

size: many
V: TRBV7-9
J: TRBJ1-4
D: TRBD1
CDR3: ASSFRTGRDEKLF

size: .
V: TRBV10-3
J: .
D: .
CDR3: AIRYGSYNEQF

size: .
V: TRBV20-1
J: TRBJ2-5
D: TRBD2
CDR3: SARGAGGRQETQY

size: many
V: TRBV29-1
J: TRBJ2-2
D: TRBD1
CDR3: SARTGANTGELF

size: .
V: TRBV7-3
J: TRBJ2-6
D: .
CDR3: ASSSSGSPGANVLT

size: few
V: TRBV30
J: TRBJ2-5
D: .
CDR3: AWRGGPQETQY

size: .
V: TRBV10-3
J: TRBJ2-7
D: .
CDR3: AIKTGLNEQY

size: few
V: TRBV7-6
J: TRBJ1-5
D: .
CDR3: ASSLNIGQPQH

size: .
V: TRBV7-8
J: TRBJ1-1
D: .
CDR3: ASSLGGGTKAF

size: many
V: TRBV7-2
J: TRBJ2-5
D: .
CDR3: ASSLEFRDQTQY

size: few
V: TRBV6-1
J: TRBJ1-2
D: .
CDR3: ASSEAPGANYGYT

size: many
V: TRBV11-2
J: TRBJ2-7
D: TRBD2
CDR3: ASSRTSGPSYEQY

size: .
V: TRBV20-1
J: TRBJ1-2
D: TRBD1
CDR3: SARTGQRGGYT

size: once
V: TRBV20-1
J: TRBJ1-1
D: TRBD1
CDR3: SAAGTGGLRNTEAF

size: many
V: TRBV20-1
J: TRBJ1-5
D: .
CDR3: SAPRVDSNQPQH

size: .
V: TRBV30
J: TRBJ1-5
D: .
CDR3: AWSSGGGQPQH

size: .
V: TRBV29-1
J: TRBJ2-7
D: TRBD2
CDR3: SVEETSGGLSSYEQY

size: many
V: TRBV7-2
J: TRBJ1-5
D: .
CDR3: ASSLQGPGNQPQH

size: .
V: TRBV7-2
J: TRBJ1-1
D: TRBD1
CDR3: ASSPLRGYTEAF

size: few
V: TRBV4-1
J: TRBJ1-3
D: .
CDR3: ASSQERGYSGNTIY

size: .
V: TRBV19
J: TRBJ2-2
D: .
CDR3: ASSGQFDGELF

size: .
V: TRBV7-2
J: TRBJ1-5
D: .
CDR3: ASSLARGGAGNQPQH

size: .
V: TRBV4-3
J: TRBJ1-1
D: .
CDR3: ASSQVSTENTEAF

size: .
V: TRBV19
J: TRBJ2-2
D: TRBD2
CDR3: ASILSGTSANTGELF

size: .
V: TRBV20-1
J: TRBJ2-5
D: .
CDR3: SAREGSETQY

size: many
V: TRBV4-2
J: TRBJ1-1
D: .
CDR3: ASSPIAGDTEAF

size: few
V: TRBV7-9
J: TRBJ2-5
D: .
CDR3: ASSLVRTQY

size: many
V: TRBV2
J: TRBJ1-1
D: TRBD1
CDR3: ASRGTGGGTEAF

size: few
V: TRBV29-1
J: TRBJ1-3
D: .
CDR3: SVVGRSGNTIY

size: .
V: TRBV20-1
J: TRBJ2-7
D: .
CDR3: SASRIVGEQY

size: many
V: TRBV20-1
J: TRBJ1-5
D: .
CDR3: SARVGGAKEPQH

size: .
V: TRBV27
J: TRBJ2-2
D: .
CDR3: ASSLWDATGELF

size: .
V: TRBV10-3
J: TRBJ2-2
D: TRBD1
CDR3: AIRGGQGNTGELF

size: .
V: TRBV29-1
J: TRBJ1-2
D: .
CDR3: SVDRDDTISFGYT

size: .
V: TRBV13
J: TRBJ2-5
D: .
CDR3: ASSLGGLGETQY

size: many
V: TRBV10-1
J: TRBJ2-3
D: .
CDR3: ASSAGGSTDTQY

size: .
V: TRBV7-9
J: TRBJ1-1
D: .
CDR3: ASSLAVRGRITEAF

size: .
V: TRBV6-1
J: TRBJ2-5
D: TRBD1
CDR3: ASRGEPTGGYQETRY

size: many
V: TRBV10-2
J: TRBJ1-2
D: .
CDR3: ASSTGNLNYT

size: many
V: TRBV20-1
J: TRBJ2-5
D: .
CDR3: SARGGAGASETQY

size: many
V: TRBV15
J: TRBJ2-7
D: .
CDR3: ATSRDQGIWSEQY